This TCR beta chain came from a study of Ad26.COV2.S vaccination and SARS-CoV-2 variants. Study in general: By the intramuscular route, Ad26.COV2.S was given once, or twice 56 days apart.

Looked up from germline, CDR1 is SGHTA and CDR2 is FQGNSA. The CDR3 totals 18 residues. Trimming at V came to 1 base and at J to 3 bases, leaving 14 bases not matched to a gene. Treatment in this sample: about 20 received Ad26.COV2.S at low or high dose, single or two shots; 5 received placebo; per-sample allocation not given. At day 63 after the first vaccine or placebo injection, samples were drawn. Repertoires were generated with immunoSEQ multiplex PCR, while TCRdb's copy carries only in-frame clones and drops some. The data hold a few hundred thousand clones, with 70% to 90% observed a single time.

J is TRBJ2-7 and V is TRBV7-2, with 8 bases fitting TRBD2. The origin of this receptor is a person between 18 and 65 years old who received the Ad26.COV2.S COVID-19 vaccine or a placebo. The specimen comprised peripheral blood, sampled in a trial of Ad26.COV2.S vaccine versus placebo. CDR3: CASSLGSSAGGLVYEQYF. The CDR3 DNA follows: TGTGCCAGCAGCTTAGGGTCGTCTGCGGGAGGACTGGTCTACGAGCAGTACTTC.